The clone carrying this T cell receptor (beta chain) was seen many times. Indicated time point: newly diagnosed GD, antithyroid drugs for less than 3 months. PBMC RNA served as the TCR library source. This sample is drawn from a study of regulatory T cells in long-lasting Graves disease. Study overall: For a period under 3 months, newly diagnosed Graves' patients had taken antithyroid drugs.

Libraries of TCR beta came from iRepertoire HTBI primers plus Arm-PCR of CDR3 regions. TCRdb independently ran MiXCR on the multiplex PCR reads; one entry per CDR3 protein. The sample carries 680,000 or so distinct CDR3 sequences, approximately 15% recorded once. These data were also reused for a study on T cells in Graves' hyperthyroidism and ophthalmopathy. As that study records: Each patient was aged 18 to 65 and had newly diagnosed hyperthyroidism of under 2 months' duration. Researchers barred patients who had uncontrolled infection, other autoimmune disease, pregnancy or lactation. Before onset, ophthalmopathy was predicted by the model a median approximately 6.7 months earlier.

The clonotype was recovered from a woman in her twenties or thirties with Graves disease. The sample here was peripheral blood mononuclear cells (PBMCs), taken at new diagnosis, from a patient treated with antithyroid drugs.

CDR3 bases: TGTGCCATCAGTGGGGGACAGGTAGGAAATCAGCCCCAGCATTTT. Translation: CAISGGQVGNQPQHF. The chain links TRBV10-3 to TRBJ1-5; 8 bases map to TRBD1. The ends lost 4 bases at V and 4 bases at J; junction bases unmatched: 6. CDR1 and CDR2 (germline): ENHRY, SYGVKD. The CDR3 length is 15 residues.